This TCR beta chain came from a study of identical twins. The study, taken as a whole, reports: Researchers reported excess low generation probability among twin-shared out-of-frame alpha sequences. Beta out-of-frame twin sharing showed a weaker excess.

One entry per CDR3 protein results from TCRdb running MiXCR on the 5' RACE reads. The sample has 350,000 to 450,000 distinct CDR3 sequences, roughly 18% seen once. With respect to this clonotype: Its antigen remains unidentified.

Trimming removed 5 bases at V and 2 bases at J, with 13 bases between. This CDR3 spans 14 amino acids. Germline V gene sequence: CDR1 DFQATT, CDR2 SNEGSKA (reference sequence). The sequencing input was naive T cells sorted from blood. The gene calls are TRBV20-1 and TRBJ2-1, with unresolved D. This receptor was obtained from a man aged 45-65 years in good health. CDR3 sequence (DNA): TGCAGTGCTTCGGCGAGCGTTCCCTACAATGAGCAGTTCTTC. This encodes CSASASVPYNEQFF.